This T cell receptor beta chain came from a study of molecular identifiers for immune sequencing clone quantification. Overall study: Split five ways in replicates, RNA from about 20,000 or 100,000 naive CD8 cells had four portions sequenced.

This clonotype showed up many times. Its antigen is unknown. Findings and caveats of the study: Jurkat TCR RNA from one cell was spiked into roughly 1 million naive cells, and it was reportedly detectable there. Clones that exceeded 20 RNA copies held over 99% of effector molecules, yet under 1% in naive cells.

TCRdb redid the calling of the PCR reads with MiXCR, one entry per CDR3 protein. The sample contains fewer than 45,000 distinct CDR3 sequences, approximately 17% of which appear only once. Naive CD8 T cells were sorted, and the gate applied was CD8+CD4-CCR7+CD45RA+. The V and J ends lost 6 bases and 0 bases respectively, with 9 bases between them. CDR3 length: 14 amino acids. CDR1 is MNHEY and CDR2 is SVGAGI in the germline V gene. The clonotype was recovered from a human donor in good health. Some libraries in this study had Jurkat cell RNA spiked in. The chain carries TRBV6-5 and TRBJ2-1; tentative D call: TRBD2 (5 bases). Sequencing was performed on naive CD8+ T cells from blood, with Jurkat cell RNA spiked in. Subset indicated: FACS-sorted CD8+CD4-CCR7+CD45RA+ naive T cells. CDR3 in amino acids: CASRDRDSYNEQFF. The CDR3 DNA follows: TGTGCCAGCAGAGACCGGGACTCCTACAATGAGCAGTTCTTC.